This is a list of T cell receptor beta chains from one sample in a study of early T cells in non-severe SARS-CoV-2 infection. MiXCR was run by TCRdb on the 5' RACE reads, yielding one entry per CDR3 protein. Of fewer than 70,000 distinct CDR3 sequences in the sample, about 4.6% are singletons; the top ten hold 3.5% to 4%. Here the sequenced sample was whole blood, taken at baseline. The source is an adult who was a healthcare worker with PCR-confirmed SARS-CoV-2 infection or an uninfected control (not recorded which). The donor label of this sample is uncertain. The CDR3 runs from the conserved cysteine through the conserved F or W. The D gene is left open where the match is weak. The size of a clone is reported for some rows only, either as once, few or many, or as a class for expanded clones.

J gene: TRBJ1-1
V gene: TRBV3-1
clone size: few
D gene: TRBD1
CDR3 length: 12
CDR3 protein: CASSWTGVEAFF
CDR3 DNA: TGTGCCAGCAGCTGGACAGGGGTTGAAGCTTTCTTT

J gene: TRBJ1-6
V gene: TRBV28
clone size: few
D gene: NA
CDR3 length: 15
CDR3 protein: CASSFWVGDNSPLHF
CDR3 DNA: TGTGCCAGCAGTTTTTGGGTTGGGGATAATTCACCCCTCCACTTT

J gene: TRBJ2-1
V gene: TRBV27
clone size: many
D gene: TRBD2
CDR3 length: 13
CDR3 protein: CASSSSGDNEQFF
CDR3 DNA: TGTGCCAGCAGTTCTAGCGGGGACAATGAGCAGTTCTTC

J gene: TRBJ1-2
V gene: TRBV4-2
clone size: many
D gene: NA
CDR3 length: 13
CDR3 protein: CASSRPANYGYTF
CDR3 DNA: TGTGCCAGCAGCCGACCTGCTAACTATGGCTACACCTTC

J gene: TRBJ2-1
V gene: TRBV29-1
clone size: many
D gene: NA
CDR3 length: 11
CDR3 protein: CSTLSYNEQFF
CDR3 DNA: TGCAGCACCCTGTCCTACAATGAGCAGTTCTTC

J gene: TRBJ2-7
V gene: TRBV6-1
clone size: many
D gene: NA
CDR3 length: 14
CDR3 protein: CASSEGIRGSDVAF
CDR3 DNA: TGTGCCAGCAGTGAAGGGATAAGGGGCTCTGACGTCGCCTTC

J gene: TRBJ2-7
V gene: TRBV11-2
clone size: few
D gene: NA
CDR3 length: 12
CDR3 protein: CASGVASYEQYF
CDR3 DNA: TGTGCCAGCGGAGTAGCTTCCTACGAGCAGTACTTC

J gene: TRBJ2-3
V gene: TRBV20-1
clone size: many
D gene: NA
CDR3 length: 12
CDR3 protein: CSAGLATDTQYF
CDR3 DNA: TGCAGTGCTGGTCTAGCAACAGATACGCAGTATTTT

J gene: TRBJ2-1
V gene: TRBV12-2
clone size: NA
D gene: NA
CDR3 length: 16
CDR3 protein: CASRLAWYEDNNEQFF
CDR3 DNA: TGTGCAAGTCGCTTAGCCTGGTATGAGGACAACAATGAGCAGTTCTTC

J gene: TRBJ2-7
V gene: TRBV28
clone size: many
D gene: NA
CDR3 length: 15
CDR3 protein: CASSLITDRSYEQYF
CDR3 DNA: TGTGCCAGCAGTTTAATCACCGACAGGTCCTACGAGCAGTACTTC

J gene: TRBJ2-3
V gene: TRBV25-1
clone size: many
D gene: NA
CDR3 length: 14
CDR3 protein: CASSEGRGSDTQYF
CDR3 DNA: TGTGCCAGCAGTGAAGGCAGGGGATCAGATACGCAGTATTTT

J gene: TRBJ2-1
V gene: TRBV30
clone size: few
D gene: NA
CDR3 length: 12
CDR3 protein: CAWKWGLNEQFF
CDR3 DNA: TGTGCCTGGAAGTGGGGGCTCAATGAGCAGTTCTTC

J gene: TRBJ2-5
V gene: TRBV28
clone size: few
D gene: TRBD1
CDR3 length: 15
CDR3 protein: CASTPRTGLQETQYF
CDR3 DNA: TGTGCCAGCACCCCCCGGACAGGCCTTCAAGAGACCCAGTACTTC

J gene: TRBJ1-1
V gene: TRBV7-8
clone size: few
D gene: TRBD1
CDR3 length: 14
CDR3 protein: CASGAVQGITEAFF
CDR3 DNA: TGTGCCAGCGGAGCTGTACAGGGGATAACTGAAGCTTTCTTT

J gene: TRBJ2-3
V gene: TRBV5-1
clone size: many
D gene: NA
CDR3 length: 15
CDR3 protein: CASRLWGLSTDTQYF
CDR3 DNA: TGCGCCAGCAGGCTTTGGGGACTTAGCACAGATACGCAGTATTTT

J gene: TRBJ1-6
V gene: TRBV27
clone size: many
D gene: NA
CDR3 length: 13
CDR3 protein: CASSSDYNSPLHF
CDR3 DNA: TGTGCCAGCAGTTCAGACTATAATTCACCCCTCCACTTT